The 22 T cell receptor beta chains in this list originate from one sample, sequenced in a study of blood T cell repertoires in COVID-19. Profiled with immunoSEQ multiplex PCR; TCRdb holds only in-frame clones, not every one. The sample lists roughly 140,000 clones; about 80% were seen once. The sequenced material came from peripheral blood. The receptors shown here come from a man aged 60-69 years with acute or convalescent COVID-19.

The chain employs TRBV28 and TRBJ1-5, with D tentatively TRBD1 (6 bases). Germline assignment: CDR1 MDHEN and CDR2 SYDVKM. V gave up 8 bases and J gave up 1 base, with 12 bases separating them. The CDR3 contains 14 residues. CDR3 DNA sequence: TGTGCCAGCCGACCAGGGGCGAGCAATCAGCCCCAGCATTTT. As protein: CASRPGASNQPQHF.

V usage is TRBV7-3 and J usage is TRBJ1-1; maybe TRBD1 (5 bases). The CDR3 is 14 residues long. Germline values: CDR1 SGHTA, CDR2 FQGTGA. V lost 5 bases and J lost 1, with 11 bases in between. CDR3 sequence: CASSAGPSNTEAFF. The CDR3 DNA follows: TGTGCCAGCAGCGCGGGACCGTCGAACACTGAAGCTTTCTTT.

The chain recombines TRBV7-9 with TRBJ1-2, with D tentatively TRBD1 (6 bases). The V gene's germline CDR1 is SEHNR and CDR2 FQNEAQ (reference sequence). This CDR3 has 12 amino acids. V was pared by 1 base and J by 8 bases, with 8 bases between. CDR3 in DNA: TGTGCCAGCAGCTTAGTACAGGGAGGCTACACCTTC. It specifies CASSLVQGGYTF.

The chain is built from TRBV19 and TRBJ1-6; maybe TRBD1 (5 bases). This CDR3 has 15 amino acids. Germline V gene sequence: CDR1 LNHDA, CDR2 SQIVND (reference sequence). Trimming removed 3 bases at V and 7 bases at J, with 13 bases between. The CDR3 nucleotides read TGTGCCAGTAGTATGATGACAGCCAGGAATTCACCCCTCCACTTT. This translates into CASSMMTARNSPLHF.

The rearrangement joins TRBV10-3 to TRBJ1-5; D is undetermined. V lost 2 bases, J lost 4 bases, and 9 bases lay in between. The V gene's germline CDR1 is ENHRY and CDR2 SYGVKD. This CDR3 has 14 residues. This chain's CDR3 is CAISEGLRNQPQHF. The CDR3 nucleotides are TGTGCCATCAGTGAGGGTTTACGGAATCAGCCCCAGCATTTT.

This clone was counted only a few times. The rearrangement joins TRBV7-3 to TRBJ2-1; 7 nucleotides agree with TRBD1. After removal of 5 bases from V and 8 bases from J, the junction contained 6 bases not matched to a gene. The CDR3 has 13 residues. The germline CDR1 and CDR2 sequences are SGHTA and FQGTGA. This CDR3 reads CASSRQGPDEQFF. The CDR3 bases are TGTGCCAGCAGCAGACAGGGTCCCGATGAGCAGTTCTTC.

The chain combines TRBV30 with TRBJ1-1; D remains ambiguous. Germline CDR1 and CDR2: GTSNPN and SVGIG (reference sequence). The ends were cut back, 2 bases at V and 5 bases at J, with 6 bases in the middle. The CDR3 sequence is 11 residues long. In DNA, the CDR3 is TGTGCCTGGAGTTTGCGGACTGAAGCTTTCTTT. As protein: CAWSLRTEAFF.

The chain carries TRBV19 and TRBJ2-5; weak D call: TRBD1 (5 bases). Germline V gives CDR1 LNHDA, CDR2 SQIVND (reference sequence). CDR3 size: 14 residues. Trimming left V 5 bases short and J 5 bases short, with 15 bases between. In DNA form, the CDR3 reads TGTGCCAGTAGTGCGCTTCAGAAGGGGGAGACCCAGTACTTC. It yields the protein CASSALQKGETQYF.

The chain uses TRBV18 and TRBJ1-5; 10 nucleotides align to TRBD1. The CDR3 totals 15 residues. The V and J ends lost 2 bases and 6 bases, in that order; junction bases with no gene match: 4. Germline CDR1 KGHSH, CDR2 LQKENI. The CDR3 sequence is CASSPSGQGSQPQHF. DNA of the CDR3: TGTGCCAGCTCACCATCGGGACAGGGGAGTCAGCCCCAGCATTTT.

V gene TRBV7-9 combines with J gene TRBJ1-6, with D perhaps TRBD1 (6 bases). Trimming stripped 1 base from V and 11 bases from J, with 12 bases between. This CDR3 region has 14 residues. Germline CDR1 reads SEHNR; CDR2 reads FQNEAQ (reference sequence). The CDR3 coding sequence is TGTGCCAGCAGCTTAGAACAGGGCGTAGCACCCCTCCACTTT. It codes for CASSLEQGVAPLHF.

A single count supports this clone. V is TRBV6-5 and J is TRBJ1-3; tentatively, D is TRBD1 (5 bases). V lost 6 bases, J lost 1 base, and 10 bases lay in between. CDR1 is MNHEY, CDR2 SVGAGI, per germline. The CDR3 extends over 14 amino acids. CDR3 residues: CASRSRASGNTIYF. For the CDR3, the DNA is TGTGCCAGCAGATCCAGGGCTTCTGGAAACACCATATATTTT.

This clone was counted only a few times. The rearrangement links TRBV6-5 to TRBJ2-1; TRBD2 matches at 8 bases. Germline assignment: CDR1 MNHEY and CDR2 SVGAGI. V lost 4 bases and J lost 8; bases outside the gene matches: 10. The CDR3 consists of 15 residues. CDR3 residues: CASSSTGGGGHEQFF. The CDR3 nucleotides read TGTGCCAGCAGTTCAACGGGGGGGGGCGGCCATGAGCAGTTCTTC.

The chain employs TRBV5-3 and TRBJ1-1; 7 nucleotides agree with TRBD1. TRBV5-3 is reported as an ORF; its role is uncertain. This CDR3 comprises 14 residues. V gave up 2 bases and J gave up 4 bases; unmatched junction bases: 5. The CDR3 sequence is CARSFSGDSTEAFF. DNA for the CDR3: TGTGCCAGAAGCTTCTCAGGGGACAGCACTGAAGCTTTCTTT.

This chain uses TRBV14 with TRBJ1-6; 7 bases agree with TRBD1. Looked up from germline, CDR1 is SGHDN and CDR2 is FVKESK. V lost 2 bases, J lost 8 bases, and 9 bases stayed unmatched. This CDR3 comprises 16 residues. CDR3 sequence reads: CASSQRIGQAYSPLHF. CDR3 DNA sequence: TGTGCCAGCAGCCAACGAATTGGACAGGCCTATTCACCCCTCCACTTT.

The chain uses TRBV7-2 and TRBJ2-7; D is unresolved. V dropped 6 bases and J dropped 4 bases, with 16 bases sitting between them. Germline V gene data show CDR1 as SGHTA and CDR2 as FQGNSA. The CDR3 runs to 14 residues. The CDR3 spells CASRNSVFDYEQYF. The DNA of the CDR3 is TGTGCCAGCAGAAACAGTGTTTTCGATTACGAGCAGTACTTC.

The gene calls are TRBV6-1 and TRBJ2-1, with D possibly being TRBD1 (6 bases). Trimming took off 5 bases at V and 6 bases at J, with 8 bases between the two ends. Germline V lookup: CDR1 MNHNS, CDR2 SASEGT. The CDR3 is made up of 12 amino acids. DNA for the CDR3: TGTGCCAGCAGTTCACAGGGCAATGAGCAGTTCTTC. Encoded protein: CASSSQGNEQFF.

This clone was recorded once. The chain joins TRBV6-2 or TRBV6-3 to TRBJ1-2, with D possibly matching TRBD1 (6 bases). Germline CDR1 and CDR2: MNHEY and SVGEGT. The CDR3 totals 11 residues. V was cut by 5 bases and J by 8 bases, with 9 bases left in between. CDR3 loop: CASSQGQGYTF. CDR3 nucleotides: TGTGCCAGCAGTCAAGGACAGGGCTACACCTTC.

This chain links TRBV21-1 with TRBJ2-1; the listed D gene, TRBD1, was not tested against the DNA. TRBV21-1 is an annotated pseudogene. This CDR3 spans 16 amino acids. CDR3 loop: CASSKQGTPRLNEQFF. The CDR3 nucleotides read TGTGCCAGCAGCAAACAGGGGACCCCTAGGTTGAATGAGCAGTTCTTC.

The genes are TRBV10-3 and TRBJ1-3, with D possibly being TRBD1 (6 bases). Trimming stripped 4 bases from V and 0 bases from J, with 10 bases between. CDR3 length: 15 residues. The germline V gene has CDR1 ENHRY and CDR2 SYGVKD. The chain's CDR3 is CAISAQGISGNTIYF. CDR3 bases: TGTGCCATCAGTGCACAGGGTATCTCTGGAAACACCATATATTTT.

The rearrangement links TRBV19 to TRBJ2-3; 9 nucleotides line up with TRBD1. Germline V CDR1 and CDR2: LNHDA, SQIVND (reference sequence). CDR3 length: 16 residues. After removal of 4 bases from V and 1 base from J, the junction contained 6 bases not matched to a gene. The CDR3 loop reads CASSTRTGVRTDTQYF. The DNA of the CDR3 is TGTGCCAGTAGTACCCGGACAGGGGTCCGCACAGATACGCAGTATTTT.

This sequence joins TRBV5-4 and TRBJ1-3; D remains ambiguous. Looked up from germline, CDR1 is SGHNT and CDR2 is YYREEE (reference sequence). Trimming stripped 2 bases from V and 0 bases from J, with 3 bases between. The CDR3 has 13 residues. In DNA, the CDR3 is TGTGCCAGCAGCTTTAACTCTGGAAACACCATATATTTT. Protein: CASSFNSGNTIYF.

This chain links TRBV21-1 with TRBJ1-1; the tabulated D call, TRBD1, remains unverified against the DNA. TRBV21-1 is designated a pseudogene. The CDR3 spans 14 residues. This CDR3 is CASSTTVLNTEAFF. The DNA for the CDR3 is TGTGCCAGCAGCACCACAGTCTTGAACACTGAAGCTTTCTTT.